A selection of T cell receptor beta chains follows, all from one sample in a study of blood T cells in healthy people across ages. MiXCR, applied by TCRdb to the 5' RACE reads, yields one record per CDR3 protein. The sample holds around 850,000 distinct CDR3 sequences, around 36% seen once. The sequenced sample consisted of blood. The receptors here all came from a man aged 18-30 years in good health. The CDR3 runs from the conserved cysteine through the conserved F or W. Each record gives: J gene, clone size, V gene, D gene, CDR3 DNA, CDR3 protein. D genes are given only for firm matches. Clone size is stated in some rows and not others, as once, few, many or a class when expanded.

TRBJ1-2 many TRBV29-1 - TGCAGCTCCCGGACCCTCCACGCTTCTAACTATGGCTACACCTTC CSSRTLHASNYGYTF
TRBJ2-1 - TRBV14 TRBD2 TGTGTCAGCAGCCAACCAAGCGGGGGGGCCTACAATGAGCAGTTCTTC CVSSQPSGGAYNEQFF
TRBJ2-7 - TRBV6-6 - TGTGCCAGCAGCAACTCGGAGTTCCGGGAGCAGTACTTC CASSNSEFREQYF
TRBJ2-5 - TRBV21-1 - TGTGCCAGCAGCGTGACAGGGGGCGCCGAGACCCAGTACTTC CASSVTGGAETQYF
TRBJ2-3 few TRBV4-3 - TGCGCCAGCAGCCAAGATACTAGTTCTGATACGCAGTATTTT CASSQDTSSDTQYF
TRBJ1-2 few TRBV20-1 TRBD1 TGCAGTGCCCGACCCCTTACAGGGGCCAACTATGGCTACACCTTC CSARPLTGANYGYTF
TRBJ1-5 few TRBV6-5 - TGTGCCAGCAGTTACTTGGGGGGACTGCCCCAGCATTTT CASSYLGGLPQHF
TRBJ1-6 - TRBV7-9 TRBD1 TGTGCCAGCAGCTCCCCCGGGACAGAGAATTCACCCCTCCACTTT CASSSPGTENSPLHF
TRBJ1-6 few TRBV11-1 TRBD1 TGTGCCAGCAAGCGGGGGACAGGGAATTCACCCCTCCACTTT CASKRGTGNSPLHF
TRBJ2-3 few TRBV12-3/TRBV12-4 - TGTGCCATTCCCGGGGGGCAAAGCACAGATACGCAGTATTTT CAIPGGQSTDTQYF
TRBJ2-1 many TRBV6-1 TRBD1 TGTGCCAGCAGTCTGACAGGGGGCACGTACAATGAGCAGTTCTTC CASSLTGGTYNEQFF
TRBJ2-7 - TRBV2 - TGTGCCAGCAGCGAGGAACAGGGAATGATATCTAACGAGCAGTACTTC CASSEEQGMISNEQYF
TRBJ1-5 many TRBV7-2 - TGTGCCAGCAGCCCCGGGACGGATAGCAATCAGCCCCAGCATTTT CASSPGTDSNQPQHF
TRBJ2-7 few TRBV6-2/TRBV6-3 TRBD2 TGTGCCAGCAGGACGCCGGGAGGTGCCTACGAGCAGTACTTC CASRTPGGAYEQYF
TRBJ2-3 few TRBV20-1 TRBD2 TGCAGTGCTCAAACTAGCGGGGGGCCAGATACGCAGTATTTT CSAQTSGGPDTQYF
TRBJ2-7 few TRBV14 - TGTGCCAGCAGCCCCCGCCGAGATATCTACAATGAGCAGTACTTC CASSPRRDIYNEQYF
TRBJ2-7 once TRBV14 - TGTGCCAGCAGCCAAGGAGTTCTCGGGTACGAGCAGTACTTC CASSQGVLGYEQYF
TRBJ2-5 - TRBV29-1 TRBD1 TGCAGCGTTGAGTTCGGCAGGGGGCATCGAGAGACCCAGTACTTC CSVEFGRGHRETQYF
TRBJ2-5 - TRBV3-1 - TGTGCCAGCAGCCAAGACCTAACTAAAGAGACCCAGTACTTC CASSQDLTKETQYF
TRBJ2-1 few TRBV6-5 TRBD1 TGTGCCAGCAGTTCCCCTAGACAGGGGACAGACAATGAGCAGTTCTTC CASSSPRQGTDNEQFF
TRBJ1-2 many TRBV5-1 TRBD1 TGCGCCAGCAGCCCCGGACAGGTTGGGAGGGGTGGCTACACCTTC CASSPGQVGRGGYTF
TRBJ1-1 few TRBV5-1 - TGCGCCAGCACCCCATTACAAGGGAACACTGAAGCTTTCTTT CASTPLQGNTEAFF
TRBJ1-2 - TRBV4-2 - TGTGCCAGCAGCCAAGTTGGCGGGGTGGGAGGTGGCTACACCTTC CASSQVGGVGGGYTF
TRBJ2-1 - TRBV12-3/TRBV12-4 - TGTGCCAGCAGTCACCCCAGGAGCTCCTACAATGAGCAGTTCTTC CASSHPRSSYNEQFF
TRBJ1-4 - TRBV5-5 TRBD1 TGTGCCAGCAGCTTTTTGGACAGGGGGCGGGAAAAACTGTTTTTT CASSFLDRGREKLFF
TRBJ2-2 - TRBV5-1 - TGCGCCAGCAGCTTGGTGGGGGGCCCAGTCGCGGCTCTAGCCGGGGAGCTGTTTTTT CASSLVGGPVAALAGELFF
TRBJ1-2 few TRBV5-6 TRBD1 TGTGCCAGCAGCTGGAAGGGACAGGGCTTTGGAGGCTACACCTTC CASSWKGQGFGGYTF
TRBJ2-4 - TRBV11-3 - TGTGCCAGCAGCTTGGGAGCGCAAAACATTCAGTACTTC CASSLGAQNIQYF
TRBJ1-4 - TRBV7-2 TRBD1 TGTGCCGGCAGCTTAGAGGGGGCCATAACTAATGAAAAACTGTTTTTT CAGSLEGAITNEKLFF
TRBJ2-5 - TRBV7-8 - TGTGCCAGCAGCCCGACCACAGGGTACGATGAGCAGTACTTC CASSPTTGYDEQYF
TRBJ2-7 many TRBV5-1 - TGCGCCAGCAGCCCTCGCGAGGGAGACACTAGCGAGCAGTACTTC CASSPREGDTSEQYF
TRBJ1-5 - TRBV4-3 TRBD1 TGCGCCAGAAGGACAGGGAGCGGCAATCAGCCCCAGCATTTT CARRTGSGNQPQHF
TRBJ2-7 - TRBV7-8 TRBD1 TGTGCCAGCAGTATATCGACAGGGGTTCGCGAGCAGTACTTC CASSISTGVREQYF
TRBJ2-1 - TRBV9 - TGTGCCAGCAGCGTAGAATCGAGGAACCTAGAGACCCAGTTCTTC CASSVESRNLETQFF
TRBJ1-2 few TRBV2 - TGTGCCAGCAGCGAGCGTTTCTTGAATCGCTATGGCTACACCTTC CASSERFLNRYGYTF